This TCR beta chain was identified in a study of shared clonotypes between healthy human individuals (dated by TCRdb to 2020 to 2021). About the full investigation: The cohort comprised two women and a few men aged 18 to 49 years. For each donor, CD4 naive and CD4 memory were each given three plates, CD8 naive was given two plates, and CD8 memory was given one plate. To estimate repertoire size and how much clonotype sharing occurs between individuals, the study deeply sequenced the blood TCR repertoires of about five healthy adults. Libraries were prepared and TCR repertoires were sequenced by different laboratories using diverse techniques, in order to increase sequencing depth and limit assay-specific biases. Leukapheresis yielded between about 0.9 and 9 billion PBMCs per donor. The study at large found these results: Sampling was limited to blood, and TCR repertoires in tissue likely differ from TCR repertoires in blood. Based on pairwise subsampling, the degree of clonotype sharing among donors was expected to be affected by sequencing depth. Across a handful of donors, roughly 5% of naive CD4, roughly 3.3% of naive CD8, roughly 2.3% of memory CD4, and approximately 0.4% of memory CD8 clonotypes were shared. Compared with non-shared clonotypes, clonotypes shared by all four sorted-subset donors had higher generation probabilities. Rarefaction of sorted-subset datasets indicated incomplete sequencing despite the large sequencing depth. The genetic and exposure-history diversity represented was limited by the small number of donors. Naive subsets generally had larger estimated clonotype richness than memory subsets.

Using the deep immunoSEQ assay, TCR CDR3 regions were amplified from genomic DNA by multiplex PCR. Extracted genomic DNA from each cell subset was distributed evenly across all wells of several immunoSEQ 96-well plates, and each plate was treated as a replicate. For sorted subsets, approximately 210 ng of genomic DNA, equivalent to around 31,000 T cell genomes, went into each replicate PCR. Purified libraries were measured with a Qubit 3.0 fluorometer, size-checked on a Bioanalyzer 2100, and measured again with the KAPA Library Quantification kit. Each immunoSEQ 96-well plate was sequenced on its own single-read 150-cycle Illumina NextSeq 550 flow cell. The original pipeline was this. The immunoSEQ output contained only junctional sequences without quality scores, so filtering could not match that applied to full-length reads. Sequences were annotated with PyIR, a Python wrapper for IgBLAST v1.9, using IMGT germline references to assign V/J genes and CDR3. Reads with weak V/J assignments (E-value above 1e-6), missing CDR3, stop codons, out-of-frame junctions, or ambiguous translated residues were removed. A V3J clonotype was defined by an identical inferred V gene, J gene, and CDR3 amino acid sequence. To compute the percentage overlap between repertoires, the number of shared unique clonotypes was divided by the size of the smaller repertoire. Richness of each repertoire was evaluated using RTK rarefaction, the Chao1 estimator, and Recon v2.1 estimates of unobserved clonotypes. Generation probabilities were computed with OLGA for all TCRbeta clonotypes obtained by the gDNA method from a few donors. In TCRdb, the immuneACCESS table is reduced to in-frame sequences with V and J assigned. These tables do not hold every clone; where another copy was compared, an unresolved V gene accounts for under half, and the others remain unexplained. Clone size and V and J calls were adopted from that table, with D and trimming inferred from the DNA. In this sample the table shows about 980,000 clones, over 60% of which occur a single time. Of the sample, approximately 1.5% is held by the ten largest clones.

Concerning this clone itself: Its antigen target is currently unknown. Nothing much larger sits one base from this clone, and base qualities are not available.

The donors were healthy, HIV-negative adults who had no recently reported acute infections or vaccinations. Every donor was a Caucasian adult living in Nashville, Tennessee, USA. CD4+ T cells were enriched by magnetic negative selection; naive cells were then positively selected on CD45RA, and the negative fraction formed the memory subset. Blood was obtained by leukapheresis, after which PBMCs were separated by Ficoll-Histopaque density gradient centrifugation and cryopreserved in liquid nitrogen vapor phase. Analytical flow cytometry was used to check the purity and quantity of each magnetically sorted T cell population. Genomic DNA was isolated from every sorted fraction and measured by UV absorbance on a Nanodrop 2000c. Trimming takes 5 bases from V and 2 bases from J, and the germline ends sit 14 bases apart. CDR3 length: 15 amino acids, cysteine to phenylalanine. The DNA shown is the 45-base CDR3, in frame from base 1. CDR1 MNHNS and CDR2 SASEGT were looked up in the germline V gene.

The rearrangement combines TRBV6-1 with TRBJ2-3, and perhaps TRBD1 as D gene, on 6 matching bases. The sample taken for sequencing was memory CD4+ T cells sorted from blood. What this sample's cell subset or site label stands for: CD45RA-negative fraction. This receptor was obtained from a man aged 18 to 29 in good health. The CDR3: CASSRQGLNTDTQYF. The nucleotide sequence is given as TGTGCCAGCAGTCGCCAGGGGTTGAACACAGATACGCAGTATTTT.